The entry below gives a single T cell receptor beta chain sequence along with its context. Its antigen is as yet unknown. This was the immunoSEQ version 4 assay in survey mode. The table came from immunoSEQ multiplex PCR; TCRdb's copy has only in-frame clones and leaves some out. The table lists more than 10,000 clones, around 68% of them singletons. The CDR3 is 14 residues long. Germline V gene lookup returns CDR1 SGHNT and CDR2 YENEEA. Trimming removed 5 bases from V and 7 bases from J, with 15 bases in between. The entry originates in a study of persistence of HIV-infected CD4 T cells. Cells were stimulated with CMV-infected fibroblast lysates at around 9.1 ug/mL. CD4+ T cells upregulating both CD40 ligand and CD69 were sorted as responding cells. Plasma HIV-1 RNA stayed below 50 copies/mL for at least 4 years. PBMCs were depleted of CD8+ T cells before stimulation. Notes on the study in general: CMV- and Gag-responding cells had lower TCRbeta richness than CD3/CD28-responding cells. Degenerate expanded CDR3beta sequences were enriched among CMV- and Gag-responding cells.

The TCR originated in an adult man with HIV who was CMV-seropositive. The rearrangement uses TRBV11-3 and TRBJ2-1, with a weak D call TRBD2 (7 bases). The sample in question was CD4+ T cells sorted from PBMCs after approximately 20-hour stimulation, obtained from a patient who received antiretroviral therapy. The CDR3 loop is CASSLRGARNEQFF. The CDR3, as DNA: TGTGCCAGCAGCCTCCGGGGGGCTCGGAATGAGCAGTTCTTC.